Presented here are 27 T cell receptor beta chains from one specimen sequenced in a study of cytomegalovirus exposure and HLA in healthy donors. A multiplex PCR was run with 60 Vbeta primers and 13 Jbeta primers. Method: immunoSEQ multiplex PCR; TCRdb's copy keeps in-frame clones and lacks some. The sample has roughly 110,000 clones, 60% to 85% seen once. Specimen: PBMCs. These receptors were obtained from a male donor in good health and CMV-seropositive.

The count of this clone is one. This chain connects TRBV19 to TRBJ1-5, with 9 bases fitting TRBD1. V dropped 5 bases and J dropped 0; count of bases not matched to a gene: 14. This CDR3 is built from 19 residues. CDR1 and CDR2 from the germline V gene are LNHDA and SQIVND (reference sequence). CDR3 nucleotide sequence: TGTGCCAGTAGTCATCCGACGGACAGGGGCAGAAATAGCAATCAGCCCCAGCATTTT. As protein: CASSHPTDRGRNSNQPQHF.

The chain uses TRBV7-9 and TRBJ2-2, with D possibly being TRBD2 (7 bases). The length of the CDR3 is 16 residues. V lost 1 base to trimming and J lost 2 bases, with 11 bases between them. The germline V gene encodes CDR1 SEHNR and CDR2 FQNEAQ (reference sequence). This CDR3 is CASSLGRGGNTGELFF. The CDR3 DNA reads TGTGCCAGCAGCTTAGGGAGGGGGGGCAACACCGGGGAGCTGTTTTTT.

This chain connects TRBV29-1 to TRBJ1-2; TRBD1 matches at 9 bases. Germline V gene sequence: CDR1 SQVTM, CDR2 ANQGSEA. The V gene end was trimmed by 6 bases and the J gene end by 5 bases; junction bases not matched to a gene: 10. This CDR3 has 14 residues. The CDR3 nucleotides read TGCAGCGTAGGACAGGGGATCGGTTCGTATGGCTACACCTTC. Amino acid sequence: CSVGQGIGSYGYTF.

The V call is TRBV4-3, the J call TRBJ2-7; 7 bases line up with TRBD2. Per the germline V gene, CDR1 is LGHNA and CDR2 is YSLEER. There are 15 residues in the CDR3. V was clipped by 5 bases and J by 3 bases; unmatched bases: 10. The CDR3 DNA sequence: TGCGCCAGCAGCTCACGCTGGTCGGGGGGCTACGAGCAGTACTTC. Its translation: CASSSRWSGGYEQYF.

The chain has TRBV7-8 and TRBJ2-7; 10 nucleotides align to TRBD2. CDR3 length equals 13 residues. V dropped 9 bases and J dropped 3; count of bases not matched to a gene: 5. Germline values: CDR1 SGHVS, CDR2 FQNEAQ. Here the CDR3 reads CASRTSGHYEQYF. CDR3 nucleotide sequence: TGTGCCAGTCGGACTAGCGGTCACTACGAGCAGTACTTC.

The V call is TRBV9, the J call TRBJ2-7, with 8 positions matching TRBD2. In germline, CDR1 is SGDLS, CDR2 YYNGEE. The CDR3 has 15 amino acids. Losses at the gene ends were 0 bases for V and 6 bases for J; bases not matched to a gene: 8. The CDR3 DNA sequence: TGTGCCAGCAGCGTAGAATCAGCGGGGGTGCGCGAGCAGTACTTC. Encoded protein: CASSVESAGVREQYF. Full variable domain (remainder filled in from reference TRBV9 and TRBJ2-7): DSGVTQTPKHLITATGQRVTLRCSPRSGDLSVYWYQQSLDQGLQFLIQYYNGEERAKGNILERFSAQQFPDLHSELNLSSLELGDSALYFCASSVESAGVREQYFGPGTRLTVT.

The J gene is TRBJ2-1, the V gene TRBV14, with 7 nucleotides matching TRBD2. V shed 4 bases and J 6 bases; nucleotides not matched to a gene: 18. The CDR3 is made up of 18 amino acids. Per germline, CDR1 SGHDN and CDR2 FVKESK. The CDR3 DNA follows: TGTGCCAGCAGCCGGGCCGTTGGGAAGACTAGCTCCGTCAATGAGCAGTTCTTC. Its translation is CASSRAVGKTSSVNEQFF. The full variable domain, its missing parts supplied by reference TRBV14 and TRBJ2-1, is EAGVTQFPSHSVIEKGQTVTLRCDPISGHDNLYWYRRVMGKEIKFLLHFVKESKQDESGMPNNRFLAERTGGTYSTLKVQPAELEDSGVYFCASSRAVGKTSSVNEQFFGPGTRLTVL.

The chain has TRBV4-2 and TRBJ1-1; D is uncertain. Germline CDR1 is LGHNA and CDR2 is YNFKEQ. The CDR3 has 13 residues. V lost 10 bases and J 0 bases, leaving 12 bases between the germline ends. Here the CDR3 DNA reads TGTGCCACCGCGGGGATTTTGAACACTGAAGCTTTCTTT. Translation: CATAGILNTEAFF.

Details on this clone: Its ends do not fully match the called genes, so a read error is possible. The chain couples TRBV7-2 to TRBJ1-2; 7 positions agree with TRBD1. This CDR3 has 15 residues. The V gene's germline CDR1 is SGHTA and CDR2 FQGNSA. For the CDR3, the DNA is TGTGCCAGCAGCACACGAACCGGGACAGAGAAGAGTTTAAGTTTC. Its protein product is CASSTRTGTEKSLSF.

The rearrangement links TRBV6-5 to TRBJ1-3; the D gene is possibly TRBD1 (6 bases). V lost 6 bases and J 5 bases, leaving 11 bases between the germline ends. The CDR3 covers 13 residues. Per germline, CDR1 MNHEY and CDR2 SVGAGI. CDR3 sequence: CASSTGSRNTIYF. The CDR3 DNA reads TGTGCCAGCAGCACAGGGTCTCGAAACACCATATATTTT.

The gene calls are TRBV9 and TRBJ2-7; TRBD1 agrees at 9 bases. The CDR3 length is 16 residues. J lost 7 bases, V lost 4 bases, and 15 bases had no gene match. The V gene's germline CDR1 is SGDLS and CDR2 YYNGEE. CDR3 sequence reads: CASSSPRQGVDGEQYF. CDR3 nucleotides: TGTGCCAGCAGCTCACCCCGACAGGGGGTGGATGGGGAGCAGTACTTC.

The rearrangement uses TRBV6-5 and TRBJ1-1; no reliable D call. This CDR3 contains 14 residues. Germline assignment: CDR1 MNHEY and CDR2 SVGAGI. V was cut by 3 bases and J by 1 base, with 9 bases left in between. This chain's CDR3 is CASSYSLENTEAFF. DNA of the CDR3: TGTGCCAGCAGTTATTCACTCGAGAACACTGAAGCTTTCTTT.

V gene TRBV2 combines with J gene TRBJ2-2; the D is unclear. Germline values: CDR1 SNHLY, CDR2 FYNNEI. The CDR3 runs 16 residues. V gave up 4 bases and J gave up 0 bases, with 12 bases separating them. Here the CDR3 reads CASSGSSRSNTGELFF. The DNA of the CDR3 is TGTGCCAGCAGTGGGAGTAGCAGATCGAACACCGGGGAGCTGTTTTTT.

The CDR3 is CASSAGQPSNQPQHF. The CDR3 DNA follows: TGTGCCAGCAGTGCGGGACAGCCGAGTAATCAGCCCCAGCATTTT. This rearrangement joins TRBV6-1 to TRBJ1-5; TRBD1 matches at 7 bases. CDR3 length: 15 residues. From germline, CDR1 is MNHNS and CDR2 SASEGT. V gave up 4 bases and J gave up 4 bases; unmatched junction bases: 7.

The V and J genes are TRBV6-5 and TRBJ1-6; tentatively, D is TRBD1 (5 bases). The CDR3 loop spans 15 amino acids. Per germline, CDR1 MNHEY and CDR2 SVGAGI. Trimming pared 5 bases from V and 7 bases from J, leaving 15 bases between. CDR3 DNA sequence: TGTGCCAGCAGTACAGCGGGACGGACAAATTCACCCCTCCACTTT. Translated, it gives CASSTAGRTNSPLHF.

J is TRBJ2-1 and V is TRBV6-4, with 9 positions matching TRBD1. The CDR3 spans 14 residues. V was clipped by 6 bases and J by 4 bases; unmatched bases: 4. Germline assignment: CDR1 MRHNA and CDR2 SNTAGT. Written as DNA, the CDR3 is TGTGCCAGCAGCACCGGGACAGGGTACAATGAGCAGTTCTTC. Its protein product is CASSTGTGYNEQFF.

The chain links TRBV19 to TRBJ1-2, with TRBD1 matching 7 bases. Germline V CDR1 and CDR2: LNHDA, SQIVND (reference sequence). CDR3 size: 13 residues. The V gene end was trimmed by 5 bases and the J gene end by 7 bases; junction bases not matched to a gene: 7. CDR3 sequence reads: CASSVEGALGYTF. The DNA for the CDR3 is TGTGCCAGTAGTGTGGAGGGGGCTCTTGGCTACACCTTC.

The CDR3 DNA follows: TGTGCCAGCGCGGGGGCTTCGGGGGTGGGCAATGAGCAGTTCTTC. It codes for CASAGASGVGNEQFF. The chain links TRBV7-3 to TRBJ2-1; D is possibly TRBD2 (7 bases). Per germline, CDR1 SGHTA and CDR2 FQGTGA. V was cut by 8 bases and J by 6 bases, with 20 bases left in between. The CDR3 has 15 residues.

The chain uses TRBV19 and TRBJ1-4; 9 bases are a match to TRBD1. Germline CDR1 is LNHDA and CDR2 is SQIVND (reference sequence). The CDR3 totals 17 residues. The V segment lost 4 bases and the J segment 3 bases; nucleotides outside the gene matches: 9. CDR3 in amino acids: CASSRRPTGGPNEKLFF. The CDR3 DNA reads as TGTGCCAGTAGTAGGAGGCCTACAGGGGGCCCTAATGAAAAACTGTTTTTT.

The chain employs TRBV9 and TRBJ2-1; 9 nucleotides match TRBD2. With 0 bases clipped from V and 6 bases from J, the junction kept 16 bases outside the gene matches. The CDR3 runs 19 residues. Germline lookup yields CDR1 SGDLS and CDR2 YYNGEE. CDR3 residues: CASSVGPVGRSGGRNEQFF. The CDR3 region has the DNA TGTGCCAGCAGCGTAGGCCCTGTGGGTAGAAGCGGGGGGCGCAATGAGCAGTTCTTC.

This rearrangement joins TRBV5-6 to TRBJ2-1, with TRBD2 as a possible D gene (6 bases). Germline assignment: CDR1 SGHDT and CDR2 YYEEEE. The CDR3 consists of 12 residues. The ends were cut back, 4 bases at V and 10 bases at J, with 12 bases in the middle. The CDR3 loop reads CASSMGGLEQFF. CDR3 sequence (DNA): TGTGCCAGCAGCATGGGGGGACTGGAGCAGTTCTTC.

The chain combines TRBV7-9 with TRBJ2-7, with 9 bases identical to TRBD1. CDR3 length equals 15 residues. J gave up 1 base and V 3 bases, and 4 bases lay outside the gene matches. CDR1 and CDR2 from the germline V gene are SEHNR and FQNEAQ (reference sequence). DNA of the CDR3: TGTGCCAGCAGCTTGGGACAGGGACGGTCCTACGAGCAGTACTTC. It specifies CASSLGQGRSYEQYF.

The V call is TRBV9, the J call TRBJ1-2; 8 bases line up with TRBD1. The CDR3 runs 14 residues. V lost 7 bases and J lost 3; bases outside the gene matches: 8. Germline V lookup: CDR1 SGDLS, CDR2 YYNGEE. CDR3 nucleotide sequence: TGTGCCAGCGCAGGACAGGGAGGCGACTATGGCTACACCTTC. It translates to CASAGQGGDYGYTF.

The rearrangement uses TRBV6-6 and TRBJ2-7, with TRBD2 matching over 9 bases. This CDR3 has 16 amino acids. In germline, CDR1 is MNHNY, CDR2 SVGAGI (reference sequence). The trim removed 6 bases at V and 6 bases at J, leaving 15 bases unmatched. The CDR3 is CASSQRSSGMSSEQYF. CDR3 coding DNA: TGTGCCAGCAGCCAGAGATCTAGCGGGATGTCGAGCGAGCAGTACTTC.

The V and J genes are TRBV7-2 and TRBJ1-3; 9 bases are a match to TRBD1. The V gene's germline CDR1 is SGHTA and CDR2 FQGNSA. The CDR3 covers 17 residues. The junction had 10 bases not matched to a gene; V was cut back by 5 bases and J by 2 bases. The CDR3 DNA follows: TGTGCCAGCAGCATCGGGGGACAGGGTAGGACTGGAAACACCATATATTTT. Residues: CASSIGGQGRTGNTIYF.

The chain recombines TRBV29-1 with TRBJ1-4; 10 bases are a match to TRBD1. Germline lookup yields CDR1 SQVTM and CDR2 ANQGSEA. The V gene end was trimmed by 6 bases and the J gene end by 7 bases; junction bases not matched to a gene: 2. The CDR3 has 12 amino acids. CDR3 coding DNA: TGCAGCGTCCGGGACAGGGGTGAAAAACTGTTTTTT. Translation gives CSVRDRGEKLFF.

The chain employs TRBV5-6 and TRBJ1-5; possibly TRBD1 for D (5 bases). Germline V gene sequence: CDR1 SGHDT, CDR2 YYEEEE. This CDR3 has 12 residues. V was trimmed by 1 base and J by 7 bases, leaving 6 bases between them. CDR3 protein: CASSLRGQPQHF. The CDR3 DNA sequence: TGTGCCAGCAGCTTGCGGGGGCAGCCCCAGCATTTT. Full variable domain (outside the CDR3, taken from reference TRBV5-6 and TRBJ1-5): DAGVTQSPTHLIKTRGQQVTLRCSPKSGHDTVSWYQQALGQGPQFIFQYYEEEERQRGNFPDRFSGHQFPNYSSELNVNALLLGDSALYLCASSLRGQPQHFGDGTRLSIL.